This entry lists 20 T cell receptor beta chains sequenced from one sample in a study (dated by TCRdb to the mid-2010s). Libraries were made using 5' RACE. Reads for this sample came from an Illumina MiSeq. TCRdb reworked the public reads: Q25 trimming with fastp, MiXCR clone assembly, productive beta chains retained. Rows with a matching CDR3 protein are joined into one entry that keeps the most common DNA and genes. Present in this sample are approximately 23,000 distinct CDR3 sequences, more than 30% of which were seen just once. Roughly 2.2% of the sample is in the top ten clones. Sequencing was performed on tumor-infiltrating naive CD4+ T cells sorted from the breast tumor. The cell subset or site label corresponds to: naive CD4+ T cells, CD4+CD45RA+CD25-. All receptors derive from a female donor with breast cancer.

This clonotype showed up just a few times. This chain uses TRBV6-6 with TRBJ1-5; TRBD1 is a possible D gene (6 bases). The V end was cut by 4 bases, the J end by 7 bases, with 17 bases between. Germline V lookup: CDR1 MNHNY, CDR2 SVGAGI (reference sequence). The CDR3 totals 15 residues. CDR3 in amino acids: CASSSITGGRQPQHF. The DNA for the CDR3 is TGTGCCAGCAGTTCAATTACGGGGGGCAGACAGCCCCAGCATTTT.

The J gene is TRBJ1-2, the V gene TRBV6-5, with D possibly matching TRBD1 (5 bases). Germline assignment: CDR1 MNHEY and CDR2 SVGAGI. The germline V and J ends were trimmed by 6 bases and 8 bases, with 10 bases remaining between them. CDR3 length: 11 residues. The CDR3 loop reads CASSRGRGYTF. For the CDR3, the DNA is TGTGCCAGCAGCCGGGGCCGAGGCTACACCTTC.

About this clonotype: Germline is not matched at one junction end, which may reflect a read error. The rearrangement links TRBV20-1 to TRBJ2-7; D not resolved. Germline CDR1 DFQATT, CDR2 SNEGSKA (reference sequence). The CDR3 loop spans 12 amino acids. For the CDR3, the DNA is TGCAGTTCTAGTGTATTGAACTACGAGCAGTACTTC. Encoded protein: CSSSVLNYEQYF.

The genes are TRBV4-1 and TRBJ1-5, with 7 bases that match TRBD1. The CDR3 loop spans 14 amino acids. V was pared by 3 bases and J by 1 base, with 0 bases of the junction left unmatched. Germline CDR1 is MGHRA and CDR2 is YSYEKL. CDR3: CASSQGQSNQPQHF. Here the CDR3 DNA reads TGCGCCAGCAGCCAGGGACAGAGCAATCAGCCCCAGCATTTT.

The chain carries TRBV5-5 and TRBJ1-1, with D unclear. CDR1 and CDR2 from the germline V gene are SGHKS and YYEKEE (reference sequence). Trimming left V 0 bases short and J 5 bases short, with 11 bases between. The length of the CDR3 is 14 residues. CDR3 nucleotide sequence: TGTGCCAGCAGCTTGGTTGGGCGATCGACTGAAGCTTTCTTT. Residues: CASSLVGRSTEAFF.

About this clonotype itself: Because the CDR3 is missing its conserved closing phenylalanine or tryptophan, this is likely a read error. The CDR3: CASSYSEGSNQPQHS. The CDR3 DNA is TGTGCCAGCAGTTACTCAGAGGGAAGCAATCAGCCCCAGCATTCT. V gene TRBV6-5 combines with J gene TRBJ1-5, with D uncertain. Trimming shortened V by 0 bases and J by 1 base, and 7 bases separated the two germline ends. The germline V gene has CDR1 MNHEY and CDR2 SVGAGI. This CDR3 is built from 15 residues.

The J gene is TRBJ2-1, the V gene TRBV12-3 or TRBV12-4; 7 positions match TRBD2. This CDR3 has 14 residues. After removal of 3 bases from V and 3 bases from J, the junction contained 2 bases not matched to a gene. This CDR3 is CASSLRENYNEQFF. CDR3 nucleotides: TGTGCCAGCAGTTTGCGGGAGAACTACAATGAGCAGTTCTTC.

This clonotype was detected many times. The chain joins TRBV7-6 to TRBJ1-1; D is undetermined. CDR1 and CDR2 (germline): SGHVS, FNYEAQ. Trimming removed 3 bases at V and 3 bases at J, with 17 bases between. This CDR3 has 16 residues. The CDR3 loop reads CASSFEGNGWDTEAFF. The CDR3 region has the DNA TGTGCCAGCAGCTTTGAGGGAAACGGCTGGGACACTGAAGCTTTCTTT.

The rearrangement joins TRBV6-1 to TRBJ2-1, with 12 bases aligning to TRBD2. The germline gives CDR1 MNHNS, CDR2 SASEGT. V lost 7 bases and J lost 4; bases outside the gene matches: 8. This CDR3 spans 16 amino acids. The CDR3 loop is CASKRGTSGQYNEQFF. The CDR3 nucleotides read TGTGCCAGCAAACGCGGGACTAGCGGGCAGTACAATGAGCAGTTCTTC.

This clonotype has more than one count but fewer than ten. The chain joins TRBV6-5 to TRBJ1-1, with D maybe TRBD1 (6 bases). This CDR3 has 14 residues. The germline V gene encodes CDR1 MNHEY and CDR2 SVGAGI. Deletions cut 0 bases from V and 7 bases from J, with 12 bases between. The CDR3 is CASSYSGGQGEAFF. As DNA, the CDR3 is TGTGCCAGCAGTTACTCGGGGGGGCAGGGTGAAGCTTTCTTT.

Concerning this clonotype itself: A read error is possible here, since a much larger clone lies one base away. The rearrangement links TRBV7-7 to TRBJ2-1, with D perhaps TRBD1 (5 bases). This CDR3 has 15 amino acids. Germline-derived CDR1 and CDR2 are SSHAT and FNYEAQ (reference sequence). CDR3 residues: CASSLGSGRGDEQFF. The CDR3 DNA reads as TGTGCTAGCAGCTTAGGGTCAGGGCGAGGCGATGAGCAGTTCTTC.

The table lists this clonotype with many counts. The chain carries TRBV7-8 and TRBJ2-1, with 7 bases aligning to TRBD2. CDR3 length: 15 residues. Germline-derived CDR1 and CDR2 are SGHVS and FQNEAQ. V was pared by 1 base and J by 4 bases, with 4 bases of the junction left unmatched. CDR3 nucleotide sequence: TGTGCCAGCAGCTTAGGCCGGCGGGAGTACAATGAGCAGTTCTTC. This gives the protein CASSLGRREYNEQFF.

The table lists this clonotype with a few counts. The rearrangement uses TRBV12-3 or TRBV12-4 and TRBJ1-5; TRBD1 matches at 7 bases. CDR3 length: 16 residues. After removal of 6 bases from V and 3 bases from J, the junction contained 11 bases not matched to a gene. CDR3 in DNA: TGTGCCAGCAGACCACAGGGGCACGAACACAATCAGCCCCAGCATTTT. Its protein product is CASRPQGHEHNQPQHF.

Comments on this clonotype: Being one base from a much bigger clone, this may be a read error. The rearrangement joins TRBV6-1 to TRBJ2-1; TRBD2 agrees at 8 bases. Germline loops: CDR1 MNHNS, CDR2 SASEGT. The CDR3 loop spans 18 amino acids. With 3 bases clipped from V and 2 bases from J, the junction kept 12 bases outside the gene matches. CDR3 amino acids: CASSDGRLAGAPYNEQFF. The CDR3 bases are TGTGCCAGCAGTGATGGTCGGCTAGCGGGTGCCCCCTACAATGAGCAGTTCTTC.

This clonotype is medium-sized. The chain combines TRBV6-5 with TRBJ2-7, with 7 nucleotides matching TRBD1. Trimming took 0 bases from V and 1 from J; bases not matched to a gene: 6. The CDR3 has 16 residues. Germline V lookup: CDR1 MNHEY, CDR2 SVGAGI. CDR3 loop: CASSYSYRQGSYEQYF. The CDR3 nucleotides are TGTGCCAGCAGTTACTCCTACAGACAGGGATCCTACGAGCAGTACTTC.

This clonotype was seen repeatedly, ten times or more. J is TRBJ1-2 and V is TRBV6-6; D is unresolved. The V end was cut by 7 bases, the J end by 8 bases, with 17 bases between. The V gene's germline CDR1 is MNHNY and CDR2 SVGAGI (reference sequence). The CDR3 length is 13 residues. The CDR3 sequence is CASTNRQDRGYTF. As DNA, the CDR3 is TGTGCCAGCACTAATAGGCAGGATCGAGGCTACACCTTC.

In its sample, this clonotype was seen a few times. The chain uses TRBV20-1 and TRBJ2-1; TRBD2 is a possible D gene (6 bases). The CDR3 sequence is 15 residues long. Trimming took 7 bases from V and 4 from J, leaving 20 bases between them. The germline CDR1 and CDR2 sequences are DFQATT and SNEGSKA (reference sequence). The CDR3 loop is CSVITPGLLYNEQFF. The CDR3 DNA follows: TGCAGTGTCATAACCCCGGGACTCCTTTACAATGAGCAGTTCTTC.

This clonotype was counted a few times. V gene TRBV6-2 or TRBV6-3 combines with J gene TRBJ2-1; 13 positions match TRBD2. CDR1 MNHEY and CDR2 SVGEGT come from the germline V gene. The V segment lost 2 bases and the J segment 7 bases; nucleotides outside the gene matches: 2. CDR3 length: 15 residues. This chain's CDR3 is CASSYGTSGTNEQFF. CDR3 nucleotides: TGTGCCAGCAGTTACGGGACTAGCGGGACAAATGAGCAGTTCTTC.

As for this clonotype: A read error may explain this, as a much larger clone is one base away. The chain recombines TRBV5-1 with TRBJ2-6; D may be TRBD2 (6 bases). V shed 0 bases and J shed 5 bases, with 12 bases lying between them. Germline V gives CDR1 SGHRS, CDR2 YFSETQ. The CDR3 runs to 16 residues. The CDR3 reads CASSLGGESRANVLTF. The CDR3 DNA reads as TGCGCCAGCAGCTTGGGCGGGGAGTCTAGGGCCAACGTCCTGACTTTC.

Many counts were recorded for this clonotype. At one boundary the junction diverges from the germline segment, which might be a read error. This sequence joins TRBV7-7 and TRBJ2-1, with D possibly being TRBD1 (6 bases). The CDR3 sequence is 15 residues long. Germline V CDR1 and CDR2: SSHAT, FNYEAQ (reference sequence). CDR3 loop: CASSPFSGTNNEQFF. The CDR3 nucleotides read TGTGCTAGCAGCCCTTTTTCCGGGACAAACAATGAGCAGTTCTTC. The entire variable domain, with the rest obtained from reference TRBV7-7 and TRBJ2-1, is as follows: GAGVSQSPRYKVTKRGQDVTLRCDPISSHATLYWYQQALGQGPEFLTYFNYEAQPDKSGLPSDRFSAERPEGSISTLTIQRTEQRDSAMYRCASSPFSGTNNEQFFGPGTRLTVL.